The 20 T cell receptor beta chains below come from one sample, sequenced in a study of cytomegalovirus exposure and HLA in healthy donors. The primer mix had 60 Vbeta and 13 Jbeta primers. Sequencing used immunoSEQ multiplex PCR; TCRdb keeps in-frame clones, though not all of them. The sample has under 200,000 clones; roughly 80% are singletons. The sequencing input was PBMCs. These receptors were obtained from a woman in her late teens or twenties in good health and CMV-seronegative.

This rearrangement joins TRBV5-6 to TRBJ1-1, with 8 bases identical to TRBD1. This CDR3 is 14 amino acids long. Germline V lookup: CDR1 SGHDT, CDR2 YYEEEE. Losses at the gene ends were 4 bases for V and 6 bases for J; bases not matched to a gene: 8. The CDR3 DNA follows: TGTGCCAGCAGCGACAGGGGAGGGTACGCTGAAGCTTTCTTT. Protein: CASSDRGGYAEAFF.

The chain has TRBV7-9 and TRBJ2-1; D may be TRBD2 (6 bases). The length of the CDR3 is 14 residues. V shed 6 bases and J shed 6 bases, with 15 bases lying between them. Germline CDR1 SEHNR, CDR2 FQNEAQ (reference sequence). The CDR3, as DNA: TGTGCCAGCAGGATAGGGAGGTCAAGCAATGAGCAGTTCTTC. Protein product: CASRIGRSSNEQFF.

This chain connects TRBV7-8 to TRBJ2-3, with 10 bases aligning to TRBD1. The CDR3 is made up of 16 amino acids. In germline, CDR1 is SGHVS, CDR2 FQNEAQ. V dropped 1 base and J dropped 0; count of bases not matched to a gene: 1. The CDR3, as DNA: TGTGCCAGCAGCTTAGGGACAGGGGGTAGCACAGATACGCAGTATTTT. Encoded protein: CASSLGTGGSTDTQYF.

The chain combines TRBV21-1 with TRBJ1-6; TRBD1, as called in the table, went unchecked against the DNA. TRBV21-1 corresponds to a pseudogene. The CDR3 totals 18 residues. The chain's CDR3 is CASTSSKTGSSYNSPLHF. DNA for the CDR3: TGTGCCAGCACCAGCTCCAAGACAGGGAGCTCCTATAATTCACCCCTCCACTTT.

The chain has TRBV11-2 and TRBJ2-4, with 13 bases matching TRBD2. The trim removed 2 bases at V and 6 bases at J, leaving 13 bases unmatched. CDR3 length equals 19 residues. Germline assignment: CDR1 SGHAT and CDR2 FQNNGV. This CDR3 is CASSLRSGLAGEGLNIQYF. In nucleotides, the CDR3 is TGTGCCAGCAGCTTAAGGTCAGGACTAGCGGGAGAGGGGTTAAACATTCAGTACTTC.

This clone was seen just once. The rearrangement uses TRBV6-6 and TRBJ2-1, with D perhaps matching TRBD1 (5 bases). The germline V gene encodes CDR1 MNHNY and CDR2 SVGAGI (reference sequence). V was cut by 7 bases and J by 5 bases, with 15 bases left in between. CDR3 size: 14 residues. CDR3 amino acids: CASKKRVDNNEQFF. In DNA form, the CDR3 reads TGTGCCAGCAAGAAACGGGTGGACAACAATGAGCAGTTCTTC.

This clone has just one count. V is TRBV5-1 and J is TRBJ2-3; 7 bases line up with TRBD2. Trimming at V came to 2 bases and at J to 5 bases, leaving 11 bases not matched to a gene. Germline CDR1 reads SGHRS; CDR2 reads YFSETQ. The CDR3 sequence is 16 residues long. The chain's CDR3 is CASSFLAGPRQDTQYF. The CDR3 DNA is TGCGCCAGCAGCTTCTTAGCGGGCCCCCGACAAGATACGCAGTATTTT.

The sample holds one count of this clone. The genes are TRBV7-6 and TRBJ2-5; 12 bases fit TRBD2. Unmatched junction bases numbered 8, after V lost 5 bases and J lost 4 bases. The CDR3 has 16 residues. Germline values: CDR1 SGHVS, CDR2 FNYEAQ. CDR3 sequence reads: CASSPTILAGGETQYF. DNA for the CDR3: TGTGCCAGCAGCCCCACAATACTAGCGGGAGGAGAGACCCAGTACTTC. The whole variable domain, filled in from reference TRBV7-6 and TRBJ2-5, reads GAGVSQSPRYKVTKRGQDVALRCDPISGHVSLYWYRQALGQGPEFLTYFNYEAQQDKSGLPNDRFSAERPEGSISTLTIQRTEQRDSAMYRCASSPTILAGGETQYFGPGTRLLVL.

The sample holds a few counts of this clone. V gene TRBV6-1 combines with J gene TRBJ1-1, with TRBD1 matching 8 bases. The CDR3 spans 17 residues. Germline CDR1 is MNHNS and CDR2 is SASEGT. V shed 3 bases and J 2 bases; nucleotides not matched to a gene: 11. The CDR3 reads CASSEPRTGRTNTEAFF. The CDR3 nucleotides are TGTGCCAGCAGTGAGCCCCGGACAGGGAGAACTAACACTGAAGCTTTCTTT.

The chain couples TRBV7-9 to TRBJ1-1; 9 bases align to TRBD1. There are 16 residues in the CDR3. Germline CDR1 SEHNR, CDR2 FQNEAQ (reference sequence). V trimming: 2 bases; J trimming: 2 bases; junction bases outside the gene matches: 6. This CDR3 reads CASSLPGTGKNTEAFF. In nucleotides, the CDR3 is TGTGCCAGCAGCTTACCCGGGACAGGGAAAAACACTGAAGCTTTCTTT.

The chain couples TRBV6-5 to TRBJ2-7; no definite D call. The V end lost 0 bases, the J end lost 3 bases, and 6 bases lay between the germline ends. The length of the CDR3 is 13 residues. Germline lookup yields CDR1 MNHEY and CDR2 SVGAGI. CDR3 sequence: CASSYSRYYEQYF. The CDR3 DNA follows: TGTGCCAGCAGTTACTCGCGGTACTACGAGCAGTACTTC.

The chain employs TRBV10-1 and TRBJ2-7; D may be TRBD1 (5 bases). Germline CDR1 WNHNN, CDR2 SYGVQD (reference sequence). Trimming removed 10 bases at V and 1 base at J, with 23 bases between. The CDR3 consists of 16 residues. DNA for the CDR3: TGCGCCACGTACCTTATCGGACACGGAAAGTCCTACGAGCAGTACGTC. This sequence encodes CATYLIGHGKSYEQYV.

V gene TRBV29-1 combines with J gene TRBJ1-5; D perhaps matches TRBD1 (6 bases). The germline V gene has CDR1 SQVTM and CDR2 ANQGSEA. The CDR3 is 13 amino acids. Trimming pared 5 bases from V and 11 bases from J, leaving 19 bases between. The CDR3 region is CSVREKGGTTQHF. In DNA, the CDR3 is TGCAGCGTTCGCGAGAAAGGTGGGACAACCCAGCATTTT.

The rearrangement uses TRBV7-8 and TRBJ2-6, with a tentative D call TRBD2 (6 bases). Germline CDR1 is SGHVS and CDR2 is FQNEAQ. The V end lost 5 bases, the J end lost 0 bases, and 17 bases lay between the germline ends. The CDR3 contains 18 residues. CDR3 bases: TGTGCCAGCAGCCAGGGTAGGGGACTGAGCTCTGGGGCCAACGTCCTGACTTTC. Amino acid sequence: CASSQGRGLSSGANVLTF.

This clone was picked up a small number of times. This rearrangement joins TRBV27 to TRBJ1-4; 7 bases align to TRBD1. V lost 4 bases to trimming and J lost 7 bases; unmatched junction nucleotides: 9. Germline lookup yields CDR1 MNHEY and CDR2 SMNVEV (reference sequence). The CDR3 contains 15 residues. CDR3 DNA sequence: TGTGCCAGCAGTTCGTGGACAGGAGCGGGTGAAAAACTGTTTTTT. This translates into CASSSWTGAGEKLFF. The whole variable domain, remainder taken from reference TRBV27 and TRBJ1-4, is EAQVTQNPRYLITVTGKKLTVTCSQNMNHEYMSWYRQDPGLGLRQIYYSMNVEVTDKGDVPEGYKVSRKEKRNFPLILESPSPNQTSLYFCASSSWTGAGEKLFFGSGTQLSVL.

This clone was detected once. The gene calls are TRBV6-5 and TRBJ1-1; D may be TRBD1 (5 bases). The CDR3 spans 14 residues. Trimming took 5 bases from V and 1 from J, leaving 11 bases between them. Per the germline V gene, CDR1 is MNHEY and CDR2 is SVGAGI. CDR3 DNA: TGTGCCAGCAGTGCCCAGACAGAGAACACTGAAGCTTTCTTT. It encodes CASSAQTENTEAFF.

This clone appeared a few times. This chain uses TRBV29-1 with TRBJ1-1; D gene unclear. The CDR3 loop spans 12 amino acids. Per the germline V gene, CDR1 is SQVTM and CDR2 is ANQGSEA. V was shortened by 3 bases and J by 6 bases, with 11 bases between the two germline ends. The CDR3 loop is CSVEEGHAEAFF. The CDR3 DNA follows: TGCAGCGTTGAGGAGGGTCACGCTGAAGCTTTCTTT. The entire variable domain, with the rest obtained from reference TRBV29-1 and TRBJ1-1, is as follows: SAVISQKPSRDICQRGTSLTIQCQVDSQVTMMFWYRQQPGQSLTLIATANQGSEATYESGFVIDKFPISRPNLTFSTLTVSNMSPEDSSIYLCSVEEGHAEAFFGQGTRLTVV.

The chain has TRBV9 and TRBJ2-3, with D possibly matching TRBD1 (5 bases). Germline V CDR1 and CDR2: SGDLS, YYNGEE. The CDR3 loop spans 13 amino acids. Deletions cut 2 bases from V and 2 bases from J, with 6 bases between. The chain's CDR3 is CASSVRVTDTQYF. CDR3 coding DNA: TGTGCCAGCAGCGTCAGGGTCACAGATACGCAGTATTTT.

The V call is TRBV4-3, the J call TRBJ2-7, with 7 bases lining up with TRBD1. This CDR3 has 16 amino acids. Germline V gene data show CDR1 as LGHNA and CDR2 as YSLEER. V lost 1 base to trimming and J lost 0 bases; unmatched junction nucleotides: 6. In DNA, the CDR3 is TGCGCCAGCAGCCAAGTCGGGACAGCGAGCTCCTACGAGCAGTACTTC. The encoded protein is CASSQVGTASSYEQYF.

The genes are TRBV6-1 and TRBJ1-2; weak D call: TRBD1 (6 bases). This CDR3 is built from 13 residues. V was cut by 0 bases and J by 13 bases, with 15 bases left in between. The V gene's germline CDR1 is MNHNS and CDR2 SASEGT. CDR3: CASSEASGAPATF. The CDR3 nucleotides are TGTGCCAGCAGTGAAGCTTCAGGGGCTCCGGCCACCTTC.